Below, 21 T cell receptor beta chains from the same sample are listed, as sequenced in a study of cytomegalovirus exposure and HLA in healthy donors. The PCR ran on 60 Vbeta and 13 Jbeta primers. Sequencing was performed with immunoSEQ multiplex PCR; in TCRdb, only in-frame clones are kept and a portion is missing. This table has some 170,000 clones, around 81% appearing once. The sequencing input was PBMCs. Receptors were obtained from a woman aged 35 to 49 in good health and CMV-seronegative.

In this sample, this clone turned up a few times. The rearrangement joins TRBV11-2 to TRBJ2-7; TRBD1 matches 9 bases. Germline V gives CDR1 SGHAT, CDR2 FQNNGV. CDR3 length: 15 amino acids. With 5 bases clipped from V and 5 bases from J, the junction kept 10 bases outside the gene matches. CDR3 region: CASSPSGQGRNEQYF. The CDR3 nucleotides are TGTGCCAGCAGCCCCAGCGGACAGGGGAGGAACGAGCAGTACTTC.

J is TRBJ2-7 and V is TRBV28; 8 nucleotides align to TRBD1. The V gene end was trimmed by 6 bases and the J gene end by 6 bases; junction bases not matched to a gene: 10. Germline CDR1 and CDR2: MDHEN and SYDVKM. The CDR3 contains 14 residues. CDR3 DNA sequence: TGTGCCAGCAGGTCGCACTCAGGGGGCGGCGAGCAGTACTTC. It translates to CASRSHSGGGEQYF. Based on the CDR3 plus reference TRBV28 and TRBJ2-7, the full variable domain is DVKVTQSSRYLVKRTGEKVFLECVQDMDHENMFWYRQDPGLGLRLIYFSYDVKMKEKGDIPEGYSVSREKKERFSLILESASTNQTSMYLCASRSHSGGGEQYFGPGTRLTVT.

The CDR3 coding sequence is TGTGCCAGCAGCCAATTTACCCGGGACAGGCCTTTGAACACTGAAGCTTTCTTT. The encoded protein is CASSQFTRDRPLNTEAFF. The J gene is TRBJ1-1, the V gene TRBV4-2; 8 bases agree with TRBD1. This CDR3 spans 18 amino acids. Germline CDR1 is LGHNA and CDR2 is YNFKEQ. Trimming took 2 bases from V and 0 from J; bases not matched to a gene: 11.

CDR3 DNA: TGTGCCAGCAGTGCAGGTTGGGGCGAGGGACTAGCTTACGAGCAGTACTTC. Protein product: CASSAGWGEGLAYEQYF. The chain links TRBV5-6 to TRBJ2-7, with 9 bases that match TRBD2. The germline V gene encodes CDR1 SGHDT and CDR2 YYEEEE. Trimming at V came to 5 bases and at J to 4 bases, leaving 16 bases not matched to a gene. CDR3 length: 17 amino acids.

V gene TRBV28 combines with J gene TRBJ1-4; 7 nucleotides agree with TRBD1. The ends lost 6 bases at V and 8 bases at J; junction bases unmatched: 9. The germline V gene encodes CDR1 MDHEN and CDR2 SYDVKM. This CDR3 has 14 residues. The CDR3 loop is CASRAYRGKEKLFF. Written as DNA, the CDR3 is TGTGCCAGCAGGGCATACAGGGGAAAGGAAAAACTGTTTTTT.

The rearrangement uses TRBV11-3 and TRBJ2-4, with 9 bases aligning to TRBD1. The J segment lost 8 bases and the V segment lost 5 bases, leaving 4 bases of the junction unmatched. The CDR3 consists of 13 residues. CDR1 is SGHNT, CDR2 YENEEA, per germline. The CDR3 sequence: CASSPRDRDIQYF. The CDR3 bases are TGTGCCAGCAGCCCCCGGGACAGGGACATTCAGTACTTC.

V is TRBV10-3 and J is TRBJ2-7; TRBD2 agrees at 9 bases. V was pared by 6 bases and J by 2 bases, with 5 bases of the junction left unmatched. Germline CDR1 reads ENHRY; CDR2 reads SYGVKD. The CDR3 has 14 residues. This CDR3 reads CAIRSSGDPYEQYF. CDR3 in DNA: TGTGCCATCAGATCTAGCGGGGACCCCTACGAGCAGTACTTC.

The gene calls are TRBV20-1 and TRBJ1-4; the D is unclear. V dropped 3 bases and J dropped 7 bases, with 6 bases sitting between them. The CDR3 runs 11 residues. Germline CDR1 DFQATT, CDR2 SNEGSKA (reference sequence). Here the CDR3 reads CSARLLEKLFF. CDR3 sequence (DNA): TGCAGTGCTAGGTTACTTGAAAAACTGTTTTTT.

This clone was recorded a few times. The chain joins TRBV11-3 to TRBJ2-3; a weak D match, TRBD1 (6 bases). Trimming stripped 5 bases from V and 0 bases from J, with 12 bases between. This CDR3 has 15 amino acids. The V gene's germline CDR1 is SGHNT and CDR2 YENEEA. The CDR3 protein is CASSAGTTSTDTQYF. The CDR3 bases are TGTGCCAGCAGCGCCGGGACAACTAGCACAGATACGCAGTATTTT.

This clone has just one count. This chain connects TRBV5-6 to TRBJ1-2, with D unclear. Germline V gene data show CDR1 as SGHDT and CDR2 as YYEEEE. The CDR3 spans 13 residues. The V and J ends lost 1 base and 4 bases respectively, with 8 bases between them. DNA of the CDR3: TGTGCCAGCAGCTTGAAACAGTTCTATGGCTACACCTTC. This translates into CASSLKQFYGYTF.

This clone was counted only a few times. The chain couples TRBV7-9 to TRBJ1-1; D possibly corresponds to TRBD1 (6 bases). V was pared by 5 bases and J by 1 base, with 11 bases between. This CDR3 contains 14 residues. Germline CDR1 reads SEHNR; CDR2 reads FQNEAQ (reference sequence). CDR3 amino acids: CASSTGQQNTEAFF. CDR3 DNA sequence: TGTGCCAGCAGCACCGGACAGCAGAACACTGAAGCTTTCTTT.

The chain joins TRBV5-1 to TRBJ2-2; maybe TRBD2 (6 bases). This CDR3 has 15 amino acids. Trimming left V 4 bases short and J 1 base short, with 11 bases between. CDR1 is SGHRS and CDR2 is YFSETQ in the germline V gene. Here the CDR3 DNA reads TGCGCCAGCAGCCCCGGGGGTCTGAACACCGGGGAGCTGTTTTTT. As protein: CASSPGGLNTGELFF.

The CDR3, as DNA: TGCGCCAGCAGCTTGCAGGCCAGCCAAGAGACCCAGTACTTC. Translation gives CASSLQASQETQYF. The genes are TRBV5-1 and TRBJ2-5; the D is unclear. V was cut by 1 base and J by 1 base, with 8 bases left in between. This CDR3 region has 14 residues. Germline values: CDR1 SGHRS, CDR2 YFSETQ.

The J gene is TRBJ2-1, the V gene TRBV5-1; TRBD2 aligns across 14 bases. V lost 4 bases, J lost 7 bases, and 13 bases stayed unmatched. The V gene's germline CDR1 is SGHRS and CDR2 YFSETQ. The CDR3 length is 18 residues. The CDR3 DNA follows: TGCGCCAGCAGCACCGGACTAGCGGGAGGCCCTTGGGGGAATGAGCAGTTCTTC. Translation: CASSTGLAGGPWGNEQFF.

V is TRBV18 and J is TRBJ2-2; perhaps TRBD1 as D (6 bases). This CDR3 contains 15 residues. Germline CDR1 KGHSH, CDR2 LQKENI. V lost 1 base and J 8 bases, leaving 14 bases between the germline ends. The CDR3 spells CASSPLEQGPGELFF. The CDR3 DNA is TGTGCCAGCTCACCACTCGAACAGGGCCCGGGGGAGCTGTTTTTT. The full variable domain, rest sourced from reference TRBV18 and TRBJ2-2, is NAGVMQNPRHLVRRRGQEARLRCSPMKGHSHVYWYRQLPEEGLKFMVYLQKENIIDESGMPKERFSAEFPKEGPSILRIQQVVRGDSAAYFCASSPLEQGPGELFFGEGSRLTVL.

This CDR3 reads CASTPARTGAKYQPQHF. The CDR3 DNA reads as TGTGCCAGCACCCCGGCCCGGACAGGGGCGAAGTATCAGCCCCAGCATTTT. V gene TRBV28 combines with J gene TRBJ1-5; 9 nucleotides line up with TRBD1. Germline V gene lookup returns CDR1 MDHEN and CDR2 SYDVKM. J lost 5 bases, V lost 7 bases, and 15 bases had no gene match. The CDR3 consists of 17 residues.

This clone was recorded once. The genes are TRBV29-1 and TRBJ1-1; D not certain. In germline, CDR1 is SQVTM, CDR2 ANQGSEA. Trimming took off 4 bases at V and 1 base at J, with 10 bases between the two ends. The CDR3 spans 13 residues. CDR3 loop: CSVGRTRNTEAFF. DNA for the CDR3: TGCAGCGTTGGTCGCACCAGGAACACTGAAGCTTTCTTT.

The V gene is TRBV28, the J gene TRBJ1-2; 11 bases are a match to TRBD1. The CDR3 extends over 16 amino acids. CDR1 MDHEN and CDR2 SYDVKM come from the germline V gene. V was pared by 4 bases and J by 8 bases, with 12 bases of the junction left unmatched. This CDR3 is CASSSGTGGLGDGYTF. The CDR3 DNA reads TGTGCCAGCAGTTCAGGGACAGGGGGTCTAGGAGACGGCTACACCTTC.

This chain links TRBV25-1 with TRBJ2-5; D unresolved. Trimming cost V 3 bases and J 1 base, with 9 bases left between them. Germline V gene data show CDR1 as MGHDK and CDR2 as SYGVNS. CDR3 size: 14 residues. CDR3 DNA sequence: TGTGCCAGCAGTGAGATGGGCAGCCAAGAGACCCAGTACTTC. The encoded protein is CASSEMGSQETQYF.

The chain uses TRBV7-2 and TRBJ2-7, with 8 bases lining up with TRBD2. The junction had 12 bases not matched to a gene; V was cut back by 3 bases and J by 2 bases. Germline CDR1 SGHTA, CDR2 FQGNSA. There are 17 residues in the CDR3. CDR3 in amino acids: CASSLRSLISGTYEQYF. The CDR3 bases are TGTGCCAGCAGCTTGCGGTCTTTAATTAGCGGGACCTACGAGCAGTACTTC.

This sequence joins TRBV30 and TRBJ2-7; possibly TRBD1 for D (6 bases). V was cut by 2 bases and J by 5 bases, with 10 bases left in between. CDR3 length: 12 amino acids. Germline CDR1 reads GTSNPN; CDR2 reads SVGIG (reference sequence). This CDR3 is CAWSRSGDEQYF. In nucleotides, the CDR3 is TGTGCCTGGAGTAGATCAGGGGACGAGCAGTACTTC.